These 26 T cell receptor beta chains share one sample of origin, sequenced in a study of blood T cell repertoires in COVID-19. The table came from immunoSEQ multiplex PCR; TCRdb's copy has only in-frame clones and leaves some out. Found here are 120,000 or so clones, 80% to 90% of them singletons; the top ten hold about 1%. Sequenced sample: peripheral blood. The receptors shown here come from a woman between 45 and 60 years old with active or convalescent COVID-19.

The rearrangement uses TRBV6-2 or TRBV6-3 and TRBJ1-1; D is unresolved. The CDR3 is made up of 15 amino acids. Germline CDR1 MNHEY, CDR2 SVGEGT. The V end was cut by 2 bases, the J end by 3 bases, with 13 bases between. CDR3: CASSYPTVEHTEAFF. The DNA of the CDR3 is TGTGCCAGCAGTTACCCCACGGTCGAGCACACTGAAGCTTTCTTT.

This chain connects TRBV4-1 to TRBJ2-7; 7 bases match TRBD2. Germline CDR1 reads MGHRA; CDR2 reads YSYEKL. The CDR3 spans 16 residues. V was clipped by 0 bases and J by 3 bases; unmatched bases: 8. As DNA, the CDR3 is TGCGCCAGCAGCCAAGACCCTGGACTAGGGAGCTACGAGCAGTACTTC. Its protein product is CASSQDPGLGSYEQYF.

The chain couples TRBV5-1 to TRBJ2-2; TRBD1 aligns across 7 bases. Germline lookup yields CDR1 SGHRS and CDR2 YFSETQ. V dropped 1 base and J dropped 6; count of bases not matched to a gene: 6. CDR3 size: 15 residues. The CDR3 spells CASSLTPTGSGELFF. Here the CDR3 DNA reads TGCGCCAGCAGCTTGACCCCGACAGGGTCCGGGGAGCTGTTTTTT.

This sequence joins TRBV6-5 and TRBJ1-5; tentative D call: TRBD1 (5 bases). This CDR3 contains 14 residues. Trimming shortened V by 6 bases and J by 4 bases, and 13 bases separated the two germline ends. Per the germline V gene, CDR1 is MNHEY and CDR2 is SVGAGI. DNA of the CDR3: TGTGCCAGCAGACACTCAGGGATTAATCAGCCCCAGCATTTT. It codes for CASRHSGINQPQHF.

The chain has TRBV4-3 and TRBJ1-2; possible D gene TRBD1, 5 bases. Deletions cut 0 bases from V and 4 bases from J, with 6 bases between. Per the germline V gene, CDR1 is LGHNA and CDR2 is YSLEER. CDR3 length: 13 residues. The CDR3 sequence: CASSQDRAYGYTF. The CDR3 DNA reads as TGCGCCAGCAGCCAAGACAGGGCCTATGGCTACACCTTC.

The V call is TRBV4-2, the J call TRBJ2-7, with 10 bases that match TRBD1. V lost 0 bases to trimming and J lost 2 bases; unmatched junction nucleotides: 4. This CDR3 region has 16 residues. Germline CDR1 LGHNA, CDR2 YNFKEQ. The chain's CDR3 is CASSQDMGQGTYEQYF. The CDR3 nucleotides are TGTGCCAGCAGCCAAGACATGGGACAGGGGACCTACGAGCAGTACTTC.

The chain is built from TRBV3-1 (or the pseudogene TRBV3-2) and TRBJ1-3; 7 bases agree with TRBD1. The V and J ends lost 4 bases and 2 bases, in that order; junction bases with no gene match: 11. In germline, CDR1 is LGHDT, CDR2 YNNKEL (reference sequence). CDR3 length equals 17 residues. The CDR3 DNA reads TGTGCCAGCAGCCGATCAAACGGGCAGGGGGCTGGAAACACCATATATTTT. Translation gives CASSRSNGQGAGNTIYF.

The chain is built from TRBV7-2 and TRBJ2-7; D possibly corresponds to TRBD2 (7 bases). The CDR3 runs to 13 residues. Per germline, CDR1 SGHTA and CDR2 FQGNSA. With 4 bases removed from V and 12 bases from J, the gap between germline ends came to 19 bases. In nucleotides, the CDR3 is TGTGCCAGCAGCTACCGACAGGCTCGGGGGGTGTACTTC. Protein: CASSYRQARGVYF. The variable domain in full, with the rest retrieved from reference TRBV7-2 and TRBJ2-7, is GAGVSQSPSNKVTEKGKDVELRCDPISGHTALYWYRQSLGQGLEFLIYFQGNSAPDKSGLPSDRFSAERTGGSVSTLTIQRTQQEDSAVYLCASSYRQARGVYFGPGTRLTVT.

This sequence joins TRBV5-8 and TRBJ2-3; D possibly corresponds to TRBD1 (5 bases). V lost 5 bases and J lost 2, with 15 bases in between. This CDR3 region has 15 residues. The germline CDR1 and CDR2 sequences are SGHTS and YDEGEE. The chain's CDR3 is CASSSGQSHTDTQYF. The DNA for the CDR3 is TGTGCCAGCAGTAGTGGACAATCCCACACAGATACGCAGTATTTT.

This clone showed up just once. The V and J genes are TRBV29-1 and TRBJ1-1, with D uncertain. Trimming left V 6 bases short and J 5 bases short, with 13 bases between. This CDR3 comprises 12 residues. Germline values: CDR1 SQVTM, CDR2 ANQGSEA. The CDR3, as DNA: TGCAGCGTCCCACTCAGAGGAACTGAAGCTTTCTTT. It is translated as CSVPLRGTEAFF.

CDR3 sequence (DNA): TGCGCCAGCAGCTTGGCTAACTCTGGGGCCAACGTCCTGACTTTC. Protein sequence: CASSLANSGANVLTF. V usage is TRBV5-1 and J usage is TRBJ2-6; D call uncertain. Trimming removed 0 bases at V and 0 bases at J, with 4 bases between. The CDR3 contains 15 residues. Per the germline V gene, CDR1 is SGHRS and CDR2 is YFSETQ.

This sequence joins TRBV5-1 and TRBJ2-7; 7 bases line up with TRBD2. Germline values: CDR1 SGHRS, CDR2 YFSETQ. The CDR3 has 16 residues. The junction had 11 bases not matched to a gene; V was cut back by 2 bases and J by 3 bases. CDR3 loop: CASSFILAELNYEQYF. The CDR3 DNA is TGCGCCAGCAGCTTTATTCTAGCGGAGCTAAACTACGAGCAGTACTTC.

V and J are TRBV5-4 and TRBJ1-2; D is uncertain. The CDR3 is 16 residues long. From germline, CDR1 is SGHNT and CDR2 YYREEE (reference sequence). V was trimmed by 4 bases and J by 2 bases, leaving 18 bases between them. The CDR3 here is CASSPQSRRSNYGYTF. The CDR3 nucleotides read TGTGCCAGCAGCCCGCAATCAAGGAGGTCCAACTATGGCTACACCTTC. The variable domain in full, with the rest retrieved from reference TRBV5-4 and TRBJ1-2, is ETGVTQSPTHLIKTRGQQVTLRCSSQSGHNTVSWYQQALGQGPQFIFQYYREEENGRGNFPPRFSGLQFPNYSSELNVNALELDDSALYLCASSPQSRRSNYGYTFGSGTRLTVV.

CDR3 sequence reads: CASSYNQRTEAFF. CDR3 bases: TGTGCCAGCAGTTATAACCAGCGTACTGAAGCTTTCTTT. V and J are TRBV12-3 or TRBV12-4 and TRBJ1-1; the D is unclear. The V end was cut by 4 bases, the J end by 5 bases, with 11 bases between. The CDR3 covers 13 residues.

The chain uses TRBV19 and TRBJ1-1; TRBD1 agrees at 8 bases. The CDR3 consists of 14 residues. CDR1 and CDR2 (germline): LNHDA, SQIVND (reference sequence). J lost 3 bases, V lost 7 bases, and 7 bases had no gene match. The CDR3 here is CASIKTGVYTEAFF. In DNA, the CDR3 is TGTGCCAGTATCAAGACAGGGGTGTACACTGAAGCTTTCTTT.

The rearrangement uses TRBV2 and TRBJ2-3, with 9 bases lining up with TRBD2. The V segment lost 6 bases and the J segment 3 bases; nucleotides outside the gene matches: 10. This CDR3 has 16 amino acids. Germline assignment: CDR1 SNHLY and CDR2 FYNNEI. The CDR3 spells CASRTTSGGGTDTQYF. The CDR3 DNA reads TGTGCCAGCAGGACGACTAGCGGAGGGGGGACAGATACGCAGTATTTT.

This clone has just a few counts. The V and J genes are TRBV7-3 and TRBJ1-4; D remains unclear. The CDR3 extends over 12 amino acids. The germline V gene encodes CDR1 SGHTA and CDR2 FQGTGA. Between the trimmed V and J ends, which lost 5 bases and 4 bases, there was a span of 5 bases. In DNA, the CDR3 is TGTGCCAGCAGCCACTTTAATGAAAAACTGTTTTTT. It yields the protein CASSHFNEKLFF.

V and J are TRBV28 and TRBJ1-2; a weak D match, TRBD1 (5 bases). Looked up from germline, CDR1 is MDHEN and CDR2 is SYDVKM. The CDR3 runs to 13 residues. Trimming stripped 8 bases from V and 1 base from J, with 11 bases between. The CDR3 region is CASSPGHNYGYTF. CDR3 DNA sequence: TGTGCCAGCTCCCCCGGACATAACTATGGCTACACCTTC.

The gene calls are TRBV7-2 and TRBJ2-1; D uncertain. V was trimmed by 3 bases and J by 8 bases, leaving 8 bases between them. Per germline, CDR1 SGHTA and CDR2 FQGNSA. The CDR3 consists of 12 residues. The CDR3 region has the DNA TGTGCCAGCAGCTTTCAACTGTATGAGCAGTTCTTC. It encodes CASSFQLYEQFF.

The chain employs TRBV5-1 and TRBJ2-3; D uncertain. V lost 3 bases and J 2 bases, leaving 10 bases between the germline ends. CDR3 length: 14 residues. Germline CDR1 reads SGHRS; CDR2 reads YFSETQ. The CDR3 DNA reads TGCGCCAGCAGCTACGAATACTCCACAGATACGCAGTATTTT. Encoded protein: CASSYEYSTDTQYF.

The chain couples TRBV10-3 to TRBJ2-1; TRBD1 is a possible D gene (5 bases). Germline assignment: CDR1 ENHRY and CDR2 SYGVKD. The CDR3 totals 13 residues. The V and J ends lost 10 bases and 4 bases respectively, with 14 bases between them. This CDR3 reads CANQGNPYNEQFF. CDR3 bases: TGTGCCAACCAGGGAAATCCATACAATGAGCAGTTCTTC.

The CDR3, as DNA: TGTGCCAGTAGCCTACAGGGATCCTATGGCTACACCTTC. Translation: CASSLQGSYGYTF. The gene calls are TRBV19 and TRBJ1-2; possibly TRBD1 for D (6 bases). The CDR3 extends over 13 amino acids. Germline values: CDR1 LNHDA, CDR2 SQIVND (reference sequence). V lost 6 bases and J lost 4, with 12 bases in between.

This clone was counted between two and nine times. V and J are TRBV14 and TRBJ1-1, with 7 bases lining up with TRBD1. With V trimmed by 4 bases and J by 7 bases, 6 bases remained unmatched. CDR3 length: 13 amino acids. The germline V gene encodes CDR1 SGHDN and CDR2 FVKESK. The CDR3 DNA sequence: TGTGCCAGCAGCCCGAGGGGGCCAGGTGAAGCTTTCTTT. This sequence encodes CASSPRGPGEAFF. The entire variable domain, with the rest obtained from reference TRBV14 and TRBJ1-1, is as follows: EAGVTQFPSHSVIEKGQTVTLRCDPISGHDNLYWYRRVMGKEIKFLLHFVKESKQDESGMPNNRFLAERTGGTYSTLKVQPAELEDSGVYFCASSPRGPGEAFFGQGTRLTVV.

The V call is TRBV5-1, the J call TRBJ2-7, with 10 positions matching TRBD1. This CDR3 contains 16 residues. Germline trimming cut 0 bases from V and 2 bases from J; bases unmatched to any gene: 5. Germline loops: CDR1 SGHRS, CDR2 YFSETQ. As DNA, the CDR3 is TGCGCCAGCAGCTTGGCCTCCGGACAGGGGGCCTACGAGCAGTACTTC. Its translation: CASSLASGQGAYEQYF.

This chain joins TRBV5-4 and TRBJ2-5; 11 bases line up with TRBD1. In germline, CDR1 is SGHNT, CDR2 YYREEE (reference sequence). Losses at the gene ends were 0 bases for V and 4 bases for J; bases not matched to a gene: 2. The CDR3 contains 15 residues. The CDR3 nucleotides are TGTGCCAGCAGCTTGGCCGGGACAGGGGGAGAGACCCAGTACTTC. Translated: CASSLAGTGGETQYF.

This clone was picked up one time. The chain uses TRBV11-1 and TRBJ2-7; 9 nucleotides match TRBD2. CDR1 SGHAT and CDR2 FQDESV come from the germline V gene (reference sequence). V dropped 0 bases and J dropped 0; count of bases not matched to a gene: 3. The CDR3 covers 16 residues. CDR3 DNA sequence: TGTGCCAGCAGCTTAGCGGGAGCGGGAGGCTCCTACGAGCAGTACTTC. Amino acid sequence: CASSLAGAGGSYEQYF.